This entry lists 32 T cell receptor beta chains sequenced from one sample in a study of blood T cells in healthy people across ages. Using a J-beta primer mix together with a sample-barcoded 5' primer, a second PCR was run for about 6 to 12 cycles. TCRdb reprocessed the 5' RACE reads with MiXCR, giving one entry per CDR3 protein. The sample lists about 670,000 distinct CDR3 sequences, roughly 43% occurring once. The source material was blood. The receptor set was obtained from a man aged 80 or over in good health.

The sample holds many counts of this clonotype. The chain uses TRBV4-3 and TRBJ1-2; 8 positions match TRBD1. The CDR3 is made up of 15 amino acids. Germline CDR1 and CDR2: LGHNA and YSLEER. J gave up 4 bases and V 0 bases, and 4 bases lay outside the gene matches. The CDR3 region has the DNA TGCGCCAGCAGCCAAGAATGGACAGGGACCTATGGCTACACCTTC. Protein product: CASSQEWTGTYGYTF.

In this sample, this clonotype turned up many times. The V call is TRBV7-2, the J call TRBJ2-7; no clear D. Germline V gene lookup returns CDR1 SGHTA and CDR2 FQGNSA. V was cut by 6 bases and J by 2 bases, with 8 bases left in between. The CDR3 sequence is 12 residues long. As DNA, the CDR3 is TGTGCCAGCAGGTTGTCCACCTACGAGCAGTACTTC. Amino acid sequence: CASRLSTYEQYF.

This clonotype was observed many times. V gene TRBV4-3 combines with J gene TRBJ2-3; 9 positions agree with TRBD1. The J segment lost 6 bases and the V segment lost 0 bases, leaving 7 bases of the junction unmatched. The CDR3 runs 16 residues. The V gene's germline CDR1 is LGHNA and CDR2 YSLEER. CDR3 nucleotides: TGCGCCAGCAGCCAAGAGGACAGGGGATCGGGTGATACGCAGTATTTT. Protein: CASSQEDRGSGDTQYF.

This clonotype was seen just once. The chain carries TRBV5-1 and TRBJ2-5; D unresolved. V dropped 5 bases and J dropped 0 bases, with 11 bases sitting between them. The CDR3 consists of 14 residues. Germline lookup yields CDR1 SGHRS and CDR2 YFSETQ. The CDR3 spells CASSPRIDQETQYF. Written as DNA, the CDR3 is TGCGCCAGCAGTCCCCGAATTGACCAAGAGACCCAGTACTTC.

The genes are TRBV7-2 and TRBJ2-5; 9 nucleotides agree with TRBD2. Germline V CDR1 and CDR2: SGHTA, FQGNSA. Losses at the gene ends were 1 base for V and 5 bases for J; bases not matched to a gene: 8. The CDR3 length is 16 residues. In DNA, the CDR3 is TGTGCCAGCAGCTTAGGACGCAGCGGGAGGTTGGAGACCCAGTACTTC. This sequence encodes CASSLGRSGRLETQYF.

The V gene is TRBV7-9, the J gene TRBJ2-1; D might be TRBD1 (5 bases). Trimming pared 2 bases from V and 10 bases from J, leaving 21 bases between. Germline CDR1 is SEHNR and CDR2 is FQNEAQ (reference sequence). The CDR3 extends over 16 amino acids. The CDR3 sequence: CASSLSLTESTREQFF. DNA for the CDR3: TGTGCCAGCAGCTTAAGTCTGACAGAGTCGACTCGGGAGCAGTTCTTC.

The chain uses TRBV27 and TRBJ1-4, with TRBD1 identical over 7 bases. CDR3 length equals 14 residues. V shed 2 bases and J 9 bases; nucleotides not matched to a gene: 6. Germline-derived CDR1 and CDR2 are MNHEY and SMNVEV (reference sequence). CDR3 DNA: TGTGCCAGCAGTTTACACGGGACAGAGAAAAAACTGTTTTTT. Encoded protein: CASSLHGTEKKLFF.

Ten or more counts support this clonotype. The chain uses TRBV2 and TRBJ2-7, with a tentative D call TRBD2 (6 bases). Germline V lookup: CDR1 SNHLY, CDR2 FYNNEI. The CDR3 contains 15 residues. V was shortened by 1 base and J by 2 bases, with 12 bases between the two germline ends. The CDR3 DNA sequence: TGTGCCAGCAGTGAAGGTAGCGGAGGCCCCTACGAGCAGTACTTC. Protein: CASSEGSGGPYEQYF. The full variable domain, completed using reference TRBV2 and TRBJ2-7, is EPEVTQTPSHQVTQMGQEVILRCVPISNHLYFYWYRQILGQKVEFLVSFYNNEISEKSEIFDDQFSVERPDGSNFTLKIRSTKLEDSAMYFCASSEGSGGPYEQYFGPGTRLTVT.

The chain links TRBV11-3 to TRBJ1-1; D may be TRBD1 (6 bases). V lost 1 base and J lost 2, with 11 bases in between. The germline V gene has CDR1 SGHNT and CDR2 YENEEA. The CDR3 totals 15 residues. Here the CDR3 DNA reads TGTGCCAGCAGCTTAGGTACAGGGAGAAACACTGAAGCTTTCTTT. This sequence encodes CASSLGTGRNTEAFF. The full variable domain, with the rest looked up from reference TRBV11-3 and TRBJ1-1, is EAGVVQSPRYKIIEKKQPVAFWCNPISGHNTLYWYLQNLGQGPELLIRYENEEAVDDSQLPKDRFSAERLKGVDSTLKIQPAELGDSAVYLCASSLGTGRNTEAFFGQGTRLTVV.

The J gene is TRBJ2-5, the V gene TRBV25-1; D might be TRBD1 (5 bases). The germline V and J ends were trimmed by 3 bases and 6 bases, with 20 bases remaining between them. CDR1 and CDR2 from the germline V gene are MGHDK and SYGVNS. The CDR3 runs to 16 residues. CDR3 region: CASSDSKLAGPKTQYF. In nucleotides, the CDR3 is TGTGCCAGCAGTGACTCCAAGCTTGCAGGGCCAAAGACCCAGTACTTC.

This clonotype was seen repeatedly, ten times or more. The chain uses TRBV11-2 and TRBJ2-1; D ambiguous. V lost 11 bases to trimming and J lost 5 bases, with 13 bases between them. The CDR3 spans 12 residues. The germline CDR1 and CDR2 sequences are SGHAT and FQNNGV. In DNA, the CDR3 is TGTGCCTGTGTTGGCCCTGACAATGAGCAGTTCTTC. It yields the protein CACVGPDNEQFF.

The CDR3 DNA reads TGTGCCAGCAGCTTAGTGACGTTGGACGCTTTCTTT. It is translated as CASSLVTLDAFF. The chain uses TRBV7-2 and TRBJ1-1; no clear D gene. V was trimmed by 1 base and J by 11 bases, leaving 11 bases between them. The CDR3 runs 12 residues. Germline V gene data show CDR1 as SGHTA and CDR2 as FQGNSA.

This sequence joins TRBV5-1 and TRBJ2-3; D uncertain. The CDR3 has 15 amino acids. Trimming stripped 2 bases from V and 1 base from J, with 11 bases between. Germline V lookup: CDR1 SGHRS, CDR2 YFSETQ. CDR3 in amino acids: CASSLMVPGTDTQYF. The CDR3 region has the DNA TGCGCCAGCAGCTTAATGGTCCCCGGCACAGATACGCAGTATTTT.

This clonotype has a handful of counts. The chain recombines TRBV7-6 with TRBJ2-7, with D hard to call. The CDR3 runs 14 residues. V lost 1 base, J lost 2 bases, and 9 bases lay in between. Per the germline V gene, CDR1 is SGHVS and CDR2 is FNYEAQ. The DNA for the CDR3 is TGTGCCAGCAGCTTAGGTCTCAGAGCCTACGAGCAGTACTTC. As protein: CASSLGLRAYEQYF.

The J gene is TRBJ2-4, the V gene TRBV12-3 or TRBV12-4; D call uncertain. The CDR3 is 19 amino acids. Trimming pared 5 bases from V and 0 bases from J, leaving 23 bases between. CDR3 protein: CASSPPGHQKRVAKNIQYF. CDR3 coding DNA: TGTGCCAGCAGTCCCCCCGGGCACCAAAAAAGAGTAGCCAAAAACATTCAGTACTTC.

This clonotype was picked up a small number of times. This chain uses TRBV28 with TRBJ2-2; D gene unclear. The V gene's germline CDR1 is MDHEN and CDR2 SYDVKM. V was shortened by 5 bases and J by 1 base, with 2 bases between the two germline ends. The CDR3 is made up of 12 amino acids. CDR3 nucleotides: TGTGCCAGCAGTGTGAACACCGGGGAGCTGTTTTTT. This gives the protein CASSVNTGELFF.

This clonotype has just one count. The CDR3 protein is CASSQGLAGGSYNEQFF. CDR3 DNA sequence: TGCGCCAGCAGCCAGGGTCTAGCGGGAGGCTCCTACAATGAGCAGTTCTTC. This chain joins TRBV4-1 and TRBJ2-1; 11 nucleotides match TRBD2. V was clipped by 3 bases and J by 0 bases; unmatched bases: 4. CDR3 length: 17 residues. Per the germline V gene, CDR1 is MGHRA and CDR2 is YSYEKL.

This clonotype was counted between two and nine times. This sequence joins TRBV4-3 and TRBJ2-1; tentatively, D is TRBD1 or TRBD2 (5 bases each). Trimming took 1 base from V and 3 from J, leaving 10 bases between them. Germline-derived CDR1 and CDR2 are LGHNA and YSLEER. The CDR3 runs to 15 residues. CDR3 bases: TGCGCCAGCAGCCAAGTTGGGGGTAACTACAATGAGCAGTTCTTC. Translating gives CASSQVGGNYNEQFF.

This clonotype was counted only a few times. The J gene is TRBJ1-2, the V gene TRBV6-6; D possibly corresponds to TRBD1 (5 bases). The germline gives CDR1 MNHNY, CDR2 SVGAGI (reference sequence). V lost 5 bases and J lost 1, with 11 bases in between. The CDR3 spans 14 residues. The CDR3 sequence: CASSRGGINYGYTF. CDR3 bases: TGTGCCAGCAGTCGGGGCGGGATTAACTATGGCTACACCTTC.

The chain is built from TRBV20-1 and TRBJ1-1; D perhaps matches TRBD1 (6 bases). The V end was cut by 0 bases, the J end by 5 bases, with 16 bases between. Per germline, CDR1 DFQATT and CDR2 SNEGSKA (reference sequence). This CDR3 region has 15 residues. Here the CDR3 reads CSARDWEGVRTEAFF. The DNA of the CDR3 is TGCAGTGCTAGAGATTGGGAGGGGGTGAGGACTGAAGCTTTCTTT.

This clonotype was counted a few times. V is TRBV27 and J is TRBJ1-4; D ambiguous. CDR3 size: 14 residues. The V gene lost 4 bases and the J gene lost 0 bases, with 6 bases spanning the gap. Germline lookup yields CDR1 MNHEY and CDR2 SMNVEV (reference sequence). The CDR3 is CASSSWATNEKLFF. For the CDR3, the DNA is TGTGCCAGCAGTTCGTGGGCAACTAATGAAAAACTGTTTTTT.

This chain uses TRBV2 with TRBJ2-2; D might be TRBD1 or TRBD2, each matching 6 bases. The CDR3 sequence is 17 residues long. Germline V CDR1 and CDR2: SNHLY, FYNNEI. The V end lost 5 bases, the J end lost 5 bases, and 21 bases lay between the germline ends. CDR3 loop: CASSPVRWGARTGELFF. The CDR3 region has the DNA TGTGCCAGCAGTCCCGTTCGGTGGGGGGCGCGGACCGGGGAGCTGTTTTTT.

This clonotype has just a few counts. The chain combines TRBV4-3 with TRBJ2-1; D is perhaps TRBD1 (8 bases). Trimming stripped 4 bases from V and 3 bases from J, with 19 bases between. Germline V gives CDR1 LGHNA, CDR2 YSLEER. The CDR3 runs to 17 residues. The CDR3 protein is CASSLLTGGGLYNEQFF. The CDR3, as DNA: TGCGCCAGCAGCCTTTTAACAGGGGGGGGCCTCTACAATGAGCAGTTCTTC.

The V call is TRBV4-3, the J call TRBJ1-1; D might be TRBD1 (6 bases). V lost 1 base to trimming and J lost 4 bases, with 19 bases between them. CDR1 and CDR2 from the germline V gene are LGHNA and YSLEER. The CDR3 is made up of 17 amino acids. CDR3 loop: CASSQGHLQGGTTEAFF. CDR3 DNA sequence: TGCGCCAGCAGCCAAGGCCACTTACAGGGAGGGACCACTGAAGCTTTCTTT.

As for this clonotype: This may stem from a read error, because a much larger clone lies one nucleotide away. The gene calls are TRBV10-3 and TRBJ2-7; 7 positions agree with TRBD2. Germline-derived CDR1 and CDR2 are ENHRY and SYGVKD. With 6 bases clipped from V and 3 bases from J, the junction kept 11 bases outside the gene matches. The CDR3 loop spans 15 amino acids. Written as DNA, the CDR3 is TGTGCCATCAGCCCATGGGACGGGGGGAACTACGAGCAGTACTTC. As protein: CAISPWDGGNYEQYF.

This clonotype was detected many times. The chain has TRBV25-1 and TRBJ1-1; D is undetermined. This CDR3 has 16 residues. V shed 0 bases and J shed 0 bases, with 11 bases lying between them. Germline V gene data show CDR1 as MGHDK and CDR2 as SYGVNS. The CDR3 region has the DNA TGTGCCAGCAGTGAATACCCCAAAGGGATGAACACTGAAGCTTTCTTT. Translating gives CASSEYPKGMNTEAFF.

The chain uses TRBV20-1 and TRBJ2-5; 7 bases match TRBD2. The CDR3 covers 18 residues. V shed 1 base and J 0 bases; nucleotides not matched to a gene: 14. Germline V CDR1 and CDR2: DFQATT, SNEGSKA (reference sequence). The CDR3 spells CSARGRGASGGNQETQYF. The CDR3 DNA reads TGCAGTGCTAGAGGAAGGGGAGCTAGCGGAGGGAACCAAGAGACCCAGTACTTC.

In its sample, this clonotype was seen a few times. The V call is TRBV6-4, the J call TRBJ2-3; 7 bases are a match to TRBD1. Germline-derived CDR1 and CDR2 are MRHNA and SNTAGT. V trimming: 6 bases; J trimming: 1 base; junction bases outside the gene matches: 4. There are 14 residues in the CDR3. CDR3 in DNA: TGTGCCAGCAGCTCCGACAGGGGCACAGATACGCAGTATTTT. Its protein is CASSSDRGTDTQYF.

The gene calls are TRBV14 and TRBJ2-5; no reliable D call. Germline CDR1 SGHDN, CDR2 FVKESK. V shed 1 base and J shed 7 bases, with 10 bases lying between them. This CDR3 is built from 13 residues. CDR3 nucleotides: TGTGCCAGCAGCCAAGCAGCAAGGTGGACCCAGTACTTC. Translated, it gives CASSQAARWTQYF.

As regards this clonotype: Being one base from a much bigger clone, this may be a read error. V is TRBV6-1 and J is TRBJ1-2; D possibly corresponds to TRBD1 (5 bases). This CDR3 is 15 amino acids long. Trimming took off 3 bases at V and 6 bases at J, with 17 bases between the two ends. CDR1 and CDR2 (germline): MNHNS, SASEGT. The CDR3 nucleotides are TGTGCCAGCAGTGATGCCTCACAGGCAAAACATGGCTACACCTTC. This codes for CASSDASQAKHGYTF.

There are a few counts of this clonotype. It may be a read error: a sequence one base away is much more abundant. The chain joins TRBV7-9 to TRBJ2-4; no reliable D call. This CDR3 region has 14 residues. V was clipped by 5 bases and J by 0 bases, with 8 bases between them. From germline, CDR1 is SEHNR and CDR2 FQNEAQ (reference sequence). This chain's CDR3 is CASSVKGAKNIQYF. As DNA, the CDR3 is TGTGCCAGCAGCGTGAAGGGAGCCAAAAACATTCAGTACTTC.

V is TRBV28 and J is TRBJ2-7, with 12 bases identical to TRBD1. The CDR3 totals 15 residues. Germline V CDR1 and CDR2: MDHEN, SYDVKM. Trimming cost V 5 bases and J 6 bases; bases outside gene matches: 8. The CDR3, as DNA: TGTGCCAGCAGTGCCGGGACAGGGGGCTCTTTCGAGCAGTACTTC. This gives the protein CASSAGTGGSFEQYF. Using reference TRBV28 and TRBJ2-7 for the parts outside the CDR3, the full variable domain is DVKVTQSSRYLVKRTGEKVFLECVQDMDHENMFWYRQDPGLGLRLIYFSYDVKMKEKGDIPEGYSVSREKKERFSLILESASTNQTSMYLCASSAGTGGSFEQYFGPGTRLTVT.